This T cell receptor (beta chain) was identified during a study of cytomegalovirus exposure and HLA in healthy donors. Both 60 Vbeta primers and 13 Jbeta primers went into the PCR. Sequencing used immunoSEQ multiplex PCR; TCRdb keeps in-frame clones, though not all of them. The table lists approximately 160,000 clones, about 81% of them singletons, with around 1.9% in the top ten. Study-level results: The authors enumerated over 150 TCR beta chains as linked to cytomegalovirus. Analysis was carried out at a later point, and it linked a missense DCLRE1C variant to TCR beta V- and J-gene trimming. Roughly uniform depth of sequencing across donors was assumed in presence/absence analyses.

V lost 3 bases to trimming and J lost 9 bases; unmatched junction nucleotides: 10. CDR3 length: 14 amino acids. Germline V gene data show CDR1 as MDHEN and CDR2 as SYDVKM. This clone was observed once. Its specificity is not known. Sample: PBMCs. The rearrangement links TRBV28 to TRBJ1-2, with TRBD1 matching 7 bases. This TCR was recovered from a woman under 30 in good health and CMV-seronegative. In DNA, the CDR3 is TGTGCCAGCAGTTTGTGGGACAGTGTCGTACGCTACACCTTC. Translating gives CASSLWDSVVRYTF.